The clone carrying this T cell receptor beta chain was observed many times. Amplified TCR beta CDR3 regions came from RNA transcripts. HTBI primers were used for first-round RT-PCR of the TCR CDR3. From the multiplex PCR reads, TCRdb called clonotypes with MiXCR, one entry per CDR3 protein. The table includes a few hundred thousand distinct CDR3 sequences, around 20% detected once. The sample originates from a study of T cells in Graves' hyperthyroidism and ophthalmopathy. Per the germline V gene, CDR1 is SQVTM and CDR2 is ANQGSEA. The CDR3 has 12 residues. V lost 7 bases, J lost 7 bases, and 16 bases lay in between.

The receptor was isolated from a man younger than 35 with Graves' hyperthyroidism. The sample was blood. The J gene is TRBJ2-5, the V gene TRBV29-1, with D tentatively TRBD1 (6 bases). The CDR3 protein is CSAGPRGGTQYF. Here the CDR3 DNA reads TGCAGCGCCGGCCCCCGAGGGGGGACCCAGTACTTC. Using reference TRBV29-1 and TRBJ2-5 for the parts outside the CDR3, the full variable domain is SAVISQKPSRDICQRGTSLTIQCQVDSQVTMMFWYRQQPGQSLTLIATANQGSEATYESGFVIDKFPISRPNLTFSTLTVSNMSPEDSSIYLCSAGPRGGTQYFGPGTRLLVL.